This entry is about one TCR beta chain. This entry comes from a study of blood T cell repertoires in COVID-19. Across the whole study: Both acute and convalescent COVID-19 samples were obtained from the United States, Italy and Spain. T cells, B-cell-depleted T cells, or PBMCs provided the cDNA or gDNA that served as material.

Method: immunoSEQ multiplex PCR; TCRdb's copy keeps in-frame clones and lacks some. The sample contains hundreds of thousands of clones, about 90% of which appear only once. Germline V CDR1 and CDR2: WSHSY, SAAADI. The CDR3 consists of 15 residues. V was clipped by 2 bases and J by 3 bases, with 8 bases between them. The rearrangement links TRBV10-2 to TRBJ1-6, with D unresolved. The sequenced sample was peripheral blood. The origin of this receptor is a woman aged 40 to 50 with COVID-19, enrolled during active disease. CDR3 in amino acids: CASSEPISYNSPLHF. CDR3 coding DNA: TGCGCCAGCAGTGAGCCGATCAGCTATAATTCACCCCTCCACTTT.